These 7 T cell receptor beta chains were all obtained from the same sample, sequenced in a study of T cell changes during pregnancy in multiple sclerosis. Some clones are missing from TCRdb's copy, which holds only in-frame ones; the method was immunoSEQ multiplex PCR. The repertoire includes around 110,000 clones, 92% of them detected once, and 1.5% sits in the top ten. The material was peripheral blood, obtained in the third trimester of pregnancy. These receptor sequences come from a female donor with multiple sclerosis, enrolled in a pregnancy study.

The V gene is TRBV7-3, the J gene TRBJ1-5; D gene unclear. This CDR3 contains 13 residues. The germline V gene has CDR1 SGHTA and CDR2 FQGTGA. The V end lost 4 bases, the J end lost 3 bases, and 7 bases lay between the germline ends. CDR3 DNA: TGTGCCAGCAGCTCGGGTGTCAATCAGCCCCAGCATTTT. Translation: CASSSGVNQPQHF.

The rearrangement links TRBV27 to TRBJ1-5, with 8 bases fitting TRBD1. Germline V lookup: CDR1 MNHEY, CDR2 SMNVEV (reference sequence). Trimming at V came to 5 bases and at J to 0 bases, leaving 0 bases not matched to a gene. This CDR3 has 14 amino acids. The CDR3: CASSGQGSNQPQHF. CDR3 nucleotide sequence: TGTGCCAGCAGTGGACAGGGTAGCAATCAGCCCCAGCATTTT.

This chain uses TRBV6-5 with TRBJ1-5; D is possibly TRBD1 (6 bases). The germline V gene encodes CDR1 MNHEY and CDR2 SVGAGI. The ends were cut back, 5 bases at V and 6 bases at J, with 11 bases in the middle. The CDR3 runs 13 residues. CDR3 protein: CASSLGGAQPQHF. Written as DNA, the CDR3 is TGTGCCAGCAGTCTCGGGGGGGCTCAGCCCCAGCATTTT.

The chain combines TRBV9 with TRBJ1-1; tentatively, D is TRBD1 (6 bases). Per the germline V gene, CDR1 is SGDLS and CDR2 is YYNGEE. There are 15 residues in the CDR3. V was shortened by 3 bases and J by 5 bases, with 17 bases between the two germline ends. This chain's CDR3 is CASSGLGGWGTEAFF. The CDR3 nucleotides read TGTGCCAGCAGCGGCTTAGGGGGTTGGGGTACTGAAGCTTTCTTT.

J is TRBJ2-5 and V is TRBV7-6, with D perhaps matching TRBD1 (7 bases). This CDR3 comprises 15 residues. The V end lost 5 bases, the J end lost 0 bases, and 13 bases lay between the germline ends. From germline, CDR1 is SGHVS and CDR2 FNYEAQ. As DNA, the CDR3 is TGTGCCAGCAGCGCGGGACAGCCGTACCAAGAGACCCAGTACTTC. It translates to CASSAGQPYQETQYF.

This rearrangement joins TRBV2 to TRBJ1-4; 7 bases are shared with TRBD1. Germline CDR1 is SNHLY and CDR2 is FYNNEI. V shed 6 bases, J shed 4 bases, and the junction held 14 bases outside the gene matches. This CDR3 spans 17 amino acids. In nucleotides, the CDR3 is TGTGCCAGCAGCCCCGTTTGGACAGGCGGGATTAATGAAAAACTGTTTTTT. Its translation: CASSPVWTGGINEKLFF.

This clone was seen only a few times. The CDR3 DNA is TGTGCCAGCAGTCAGACAGGCAATCAGCCCCAGCATTTT. Its translation is CASSQTGNQPQHF. The J gene is TRBJ1-5, the V gene TRBV25-1; TRBD1 might be the D (5 bases). CDR1 is MGHDK and CDR2 is SYGVNS in the germline V gene. V lost 5 bases to trimming and J lost 2 bases, with 7 bases between them. The CDR3 contains 13 residues.